Listed below are T cell receptor beta chains from one sample, sequenced in a study of blood T cell dynamics during melanoma immunotherapy. The protocol was immunoSEQ multiplex PCR, while the TCRdb copy is restricted to in-frame clones and leaves out a portion. The sample has about 8,600 clones; over 75% are singletons. Sequencing was performed on blood, taken from a patient treated with checkpoint blockade. The receptors shown here come from a human donor with melanoma. CDR3s include the opening cysteine and the closing phenylalanine or tryptophan. The D gene is left open where the match is weak. A clone size is listed for some rows: how often the clone was seen (once, few, many), or a class if it is expanded.

d_call j_call cdr3_length v_call clone_size cdr3_aa cdr3_nt
TRBD1 TRBJ2-2 13 TRBV10-3 NA CAIRTGDTGELFF TGTGCCATCAGGACAGGGGATACCGGGGAGCTGTTTTTT
NA TRBJ2-7 16 TRBV10-3 NA CAISESLATAGYEQYF TGTGCCATCAGTGAGTCATTAGCAACGGCAGGCTACGAGCAGTACTTC
NA TRBJ1-2 13 TRBV6-1 NA CASSGSSYYGYTF TGTGCCAGCAGTGGAAGCTCCTACTATGGCTACACCTTC
NA TRBJ1-2 13 TRBV11-2 NA CASSLGPYAGYTF TGTGCCAGCAGCTTAGGACCTTATGCCGGCTACACCTTC
TRBD2 TRBJ2-7 15 TRBV6-6 NA CASSYSREGSNEQYF TGTGCCAGCAGTTACTCGAGGGAGGGTTCCAACGAGCAGTACTTC
NA TRBJ2-7 13 TRBV5-1 NA CASSLDMGLEQYF TGCGCCAGCAGCTTGGATATGGGGTTGGAGCAGTACTTC
NA TRBJ1-3 15 TRBV18 NA CASSPLSQSGNTIYF TGTGCCAGCTCACCACTTTCACAATCTGGAAACACCATATATTTT
NA TRBJ1-1 14 TRBV15 NA CATSRDGLNTEAFF TGTGCCACCAGCAGAGATGGACTGAACACTGAAGCTTTCTTT
TRBD1 TRBJ1-1 15 TRBV5-1 NA CASSLGTGGLTEAFF TGCGCCAGCAGCTTGGGTACAGGGGGCCTCACTGAAGCTTTCTTT
NA TRBJ2-2 14 TRBV5-1 NA CASSLVQGTGELFF TGCGCCAGCAGCTTGGTTCAGGGGACCGGGGAGCTGTTTTTT
TRBD1 TRBJ1-3 15 TRBV9 NA CASSPQGFYGNTIYF TGTGCCAGCAGCCCACAGGGGTTCTACGGAAACACCATATATTTT
NA TRBJ2-4 14 TRBV6-6 NA CASSFPSGRDIQYF TGTGCCAGCAGTTTTCCTAGTGGCAGGGACATTCAGTACTTC
NA TRBJ1-2 16 TRBV4-2 NA CASSLDGPPTNYGYTF TGTGCCAGCAGCCTCGACGGACCGCCGACTAACTATGGCTACACCTTC
TRBD1 TRBJ2-1 15 TRBV7-2 once CASSLEQGSYNEQFF TGTGCCAGCAGCTTAGAACAGGGGTCCTACAATGAGCAGTTCTTC
NA TRBJ1-6 16 TRBV4-3 NA CASSQDPPGSNSPLHF TGCGCCAGCAGCCAAGATCCGCCAGGGTCCAATTCACCCCTCCACTTT
NA TRBJ2-3 15 TRBV7-3 NA CASSLQGSRVDTQYF TGTGCCAGCAGCCTTCAGGGATCCAGGGTAGATACGCAGTATTTT
TRBD2 TRBJ2-7 15 TRBV6-5 NA CASSYSSGGAYEQYF TGTGCCAGCAGTTATTCTAGCGGGGGGGCCTACGAGCAGTACTTC
NA TRBJ1-1 14 TRBV30 NA CAWDLGGLNTEAFF TGTGCCTGGGACCTGGGGGGCTTGAACACTGAAGCTTTCTTT
NA TRBJ1-2 14 TRBV9 NA CASSPTGLIYGYTF TGTGCCAGCAGCCCAACGGGACTGATCTATGGCTACACCTTC
NA TRBJ1-1 13 TRBV30 NA CAWSKGLNTEAFF TGTGCCTGGAGTAAGGGCTTGAACACTGAAGCTTTCTTT